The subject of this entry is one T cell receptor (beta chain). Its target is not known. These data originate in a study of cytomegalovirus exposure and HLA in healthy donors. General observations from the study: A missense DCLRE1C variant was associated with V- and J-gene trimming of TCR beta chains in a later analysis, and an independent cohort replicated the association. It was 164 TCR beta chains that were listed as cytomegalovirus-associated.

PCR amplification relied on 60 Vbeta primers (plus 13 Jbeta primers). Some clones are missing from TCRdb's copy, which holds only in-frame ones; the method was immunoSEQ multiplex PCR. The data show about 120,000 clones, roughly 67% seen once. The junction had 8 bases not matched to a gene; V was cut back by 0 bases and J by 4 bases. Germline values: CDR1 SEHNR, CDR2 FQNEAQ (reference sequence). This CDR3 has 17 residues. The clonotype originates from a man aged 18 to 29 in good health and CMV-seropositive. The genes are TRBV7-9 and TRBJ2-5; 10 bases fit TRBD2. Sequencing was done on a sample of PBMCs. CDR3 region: CASSLAISGGAGETQYF. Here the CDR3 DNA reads TGTGCCAGCAGCTTAGCGATCAGCGGGGGGGCCGGAGAGACCCAGTACTTC.